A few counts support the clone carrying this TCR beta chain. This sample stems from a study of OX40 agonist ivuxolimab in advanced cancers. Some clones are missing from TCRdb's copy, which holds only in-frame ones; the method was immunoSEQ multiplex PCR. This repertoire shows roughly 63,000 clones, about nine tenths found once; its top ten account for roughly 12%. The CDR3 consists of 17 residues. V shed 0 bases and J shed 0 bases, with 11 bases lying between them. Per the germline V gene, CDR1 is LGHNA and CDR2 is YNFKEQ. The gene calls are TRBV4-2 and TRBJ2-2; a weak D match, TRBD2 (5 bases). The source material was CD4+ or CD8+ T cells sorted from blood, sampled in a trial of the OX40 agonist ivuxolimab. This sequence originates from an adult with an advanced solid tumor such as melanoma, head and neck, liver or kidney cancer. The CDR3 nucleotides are TGTGCCAGCAGCCAAGAAATTCGGGATTCGAACACCGGGGAGCTGTTTTTT. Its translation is CASSQEIRDSNTGELFF.